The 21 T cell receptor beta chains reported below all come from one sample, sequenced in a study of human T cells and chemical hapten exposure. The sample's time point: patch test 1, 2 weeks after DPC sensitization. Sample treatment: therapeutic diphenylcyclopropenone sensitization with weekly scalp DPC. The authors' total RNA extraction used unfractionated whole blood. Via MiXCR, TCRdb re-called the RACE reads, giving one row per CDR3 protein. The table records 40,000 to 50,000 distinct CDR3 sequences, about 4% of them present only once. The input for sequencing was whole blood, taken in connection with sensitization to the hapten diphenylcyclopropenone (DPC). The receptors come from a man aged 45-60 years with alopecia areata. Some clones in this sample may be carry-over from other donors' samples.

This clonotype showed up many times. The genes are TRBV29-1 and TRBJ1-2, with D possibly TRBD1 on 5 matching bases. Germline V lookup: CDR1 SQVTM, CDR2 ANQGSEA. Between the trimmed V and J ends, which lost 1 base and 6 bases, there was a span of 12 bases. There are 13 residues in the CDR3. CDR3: CSVEGQGGNGYTF. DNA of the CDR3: TGCAGCGTTGAAGGGCAGGGTGGAAATGGCTACACCTTC.

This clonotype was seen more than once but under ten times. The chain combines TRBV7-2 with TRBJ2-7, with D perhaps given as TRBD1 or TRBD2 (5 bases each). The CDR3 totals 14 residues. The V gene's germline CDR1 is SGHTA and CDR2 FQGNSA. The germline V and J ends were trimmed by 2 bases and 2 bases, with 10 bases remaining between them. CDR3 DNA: TGTGCCAGCAGCTTATCCGGGGCCACCTACGAGCAGTACTTC. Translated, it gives CASSLSGATYEQYF.

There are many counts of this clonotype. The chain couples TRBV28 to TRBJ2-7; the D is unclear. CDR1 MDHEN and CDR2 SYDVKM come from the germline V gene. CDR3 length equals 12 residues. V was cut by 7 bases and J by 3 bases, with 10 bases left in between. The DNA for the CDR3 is TGTGCCAGCACTGCCCAGAACTACGAGCAGTACTTC. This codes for CASTAQNYEQYF.

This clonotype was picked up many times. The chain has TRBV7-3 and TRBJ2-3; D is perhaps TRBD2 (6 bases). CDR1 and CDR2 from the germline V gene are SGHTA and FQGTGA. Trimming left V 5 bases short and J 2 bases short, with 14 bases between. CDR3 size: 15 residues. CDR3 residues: CASSRGSSTTDTQYF. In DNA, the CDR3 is TGTGCCAGCAGCCGGGGGTCGTCGACCACAGATACGCAGTATTTT.

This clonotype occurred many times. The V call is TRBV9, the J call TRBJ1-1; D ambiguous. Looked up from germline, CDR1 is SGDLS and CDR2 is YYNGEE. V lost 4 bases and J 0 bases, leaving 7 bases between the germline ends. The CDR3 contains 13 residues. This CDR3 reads CASSPTLNTEAFF. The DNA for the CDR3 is TGTGCCAGCAGCCCCACTTTGAACACTGAAGCTTTCTTT.

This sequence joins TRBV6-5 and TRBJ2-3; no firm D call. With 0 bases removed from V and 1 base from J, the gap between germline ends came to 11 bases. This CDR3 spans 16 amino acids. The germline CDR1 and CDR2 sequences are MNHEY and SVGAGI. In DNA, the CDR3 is TGTGCCAGCAGTTACTCGAGCGCCCTGGGCACAGATACGCAGTATTTT. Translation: CASSYSSALGTDTQYF.

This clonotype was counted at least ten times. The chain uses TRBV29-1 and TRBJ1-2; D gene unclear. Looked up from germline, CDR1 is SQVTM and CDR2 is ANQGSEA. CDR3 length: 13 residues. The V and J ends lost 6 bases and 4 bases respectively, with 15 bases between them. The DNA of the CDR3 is TGCAGCGTGTCCGGGGAGGGCATCTATGGCTACACCTTC. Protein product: CSVSGEGIYGYTF.

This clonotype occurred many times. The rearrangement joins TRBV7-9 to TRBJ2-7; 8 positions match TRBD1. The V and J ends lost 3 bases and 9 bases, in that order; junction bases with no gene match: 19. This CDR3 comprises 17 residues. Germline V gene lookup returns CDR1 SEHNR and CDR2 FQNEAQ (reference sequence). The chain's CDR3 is CASSLPTGTGPPAVQYF. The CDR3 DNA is TGTGCCAGCAGCTTGCCTACCGGGACAGGACCCCCAGCGGTGCAGTACTTC.

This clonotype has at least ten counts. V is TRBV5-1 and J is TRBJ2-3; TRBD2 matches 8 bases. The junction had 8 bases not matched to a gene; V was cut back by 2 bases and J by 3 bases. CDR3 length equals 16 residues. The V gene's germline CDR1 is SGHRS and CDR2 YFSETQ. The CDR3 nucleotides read TGCGCCAGCAGCTTATCCCCAGCGGGAGTAACAGATACGCAGTATTTT. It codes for CASSLSPAGVTDTQYF.

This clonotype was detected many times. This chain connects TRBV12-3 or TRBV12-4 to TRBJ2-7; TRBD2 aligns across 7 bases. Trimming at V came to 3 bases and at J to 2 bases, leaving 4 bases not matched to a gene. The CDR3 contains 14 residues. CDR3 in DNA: TGTGCCAGCAGTTTCGGGGGGAGCACCTACGAGCAGTACTTC. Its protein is CASSFGGSTYEQYF.

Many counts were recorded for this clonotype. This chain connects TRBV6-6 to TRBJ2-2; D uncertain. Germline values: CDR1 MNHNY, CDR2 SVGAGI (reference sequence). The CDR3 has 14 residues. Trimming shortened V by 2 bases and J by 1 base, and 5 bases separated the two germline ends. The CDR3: CASSYGGNTGELFF. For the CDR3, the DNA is TGTGCCAGCAGTTACGGCGGGAACACCGGGGAGCTGTTTTTT.

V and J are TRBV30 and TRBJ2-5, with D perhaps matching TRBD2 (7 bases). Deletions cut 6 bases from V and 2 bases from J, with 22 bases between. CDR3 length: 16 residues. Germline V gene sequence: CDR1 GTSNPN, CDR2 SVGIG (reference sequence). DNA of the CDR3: TGTGCCTGTTCCGGATTGAGGGGGGGCAGACAAGAGACCCAGTACTTC. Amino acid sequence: CACSGLRGGRQETQYF.

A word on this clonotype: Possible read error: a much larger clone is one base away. The CDR3 DNA follows: TGTGTCAGCTCACCTCTCCCGGGACTAGCGGGAGGAAACAATGAGCAGTTCTTC. It encodes CVSSPLPGLAGGNNEQFF. V gene TRBV18 combines with J gene TRBJ2-1, with 15 bases identical to TRBD2. Germline CDR1 is KGHSH and CDR2 is LQKENI. This CDR3 has 18 amino acids.

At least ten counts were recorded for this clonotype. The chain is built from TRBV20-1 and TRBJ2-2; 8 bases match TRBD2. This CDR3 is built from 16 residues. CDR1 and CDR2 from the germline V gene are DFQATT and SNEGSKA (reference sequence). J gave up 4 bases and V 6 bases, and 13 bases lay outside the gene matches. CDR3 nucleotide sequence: TGCAGTGCCCCGGCGTGGAGCGGGAGTTCCACCGGGGAGCTGTTTTTT. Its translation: CSAPAWSGSSTGELFF.

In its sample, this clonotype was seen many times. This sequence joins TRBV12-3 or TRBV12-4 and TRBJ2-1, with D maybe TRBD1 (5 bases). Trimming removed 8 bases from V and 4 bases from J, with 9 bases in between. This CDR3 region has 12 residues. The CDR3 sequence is CASVRQYNEQFF. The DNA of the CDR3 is TGTGCCAGCGTCAGACAGTACAATGAGCAGTTCTTC.

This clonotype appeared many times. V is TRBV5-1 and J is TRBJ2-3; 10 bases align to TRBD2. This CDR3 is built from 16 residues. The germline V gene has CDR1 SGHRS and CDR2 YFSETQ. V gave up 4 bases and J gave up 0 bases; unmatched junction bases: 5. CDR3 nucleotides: TGCGCCAGCAGCAGCTGGACTAGCGGAAGCACAGATACGCAGTATTTT. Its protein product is CASSSWTSGSTDTQYF. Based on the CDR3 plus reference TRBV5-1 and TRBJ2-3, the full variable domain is KAGVTQTPRYLIKTRGQQVTLSCSPISGHRSVSWYQQTPGQGLQFLFEYFSETQRNKGNFPGRFSGRQFSNSRSEMNVSTLELGDSALYLCASSSWTSGSTDTQYFGPGTRLTVL.

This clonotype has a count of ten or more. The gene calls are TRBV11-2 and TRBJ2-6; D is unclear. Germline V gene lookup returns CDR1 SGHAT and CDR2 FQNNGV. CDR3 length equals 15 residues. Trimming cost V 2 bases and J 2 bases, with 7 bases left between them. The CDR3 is CASSLLLAGANVLTF. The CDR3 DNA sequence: TGTGCCAGCAGCTTATTACTGGCTGGGGCCAACGTCCTGACTTTC.

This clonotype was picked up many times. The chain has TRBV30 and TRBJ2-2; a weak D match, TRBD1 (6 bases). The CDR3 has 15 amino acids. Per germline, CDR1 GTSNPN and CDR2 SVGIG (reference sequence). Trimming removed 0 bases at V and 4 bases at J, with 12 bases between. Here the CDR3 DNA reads TGTGCCTGGAGTGTACAGGACAGAACCACCGGGGAGCTGTTTTTT. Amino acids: CAWSVQDRTTGELFF.

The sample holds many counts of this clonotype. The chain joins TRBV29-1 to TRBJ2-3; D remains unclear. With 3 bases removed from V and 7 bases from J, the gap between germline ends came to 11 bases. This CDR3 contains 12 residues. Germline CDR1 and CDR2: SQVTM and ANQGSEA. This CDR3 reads CSVDGSIYTQYF. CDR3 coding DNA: TGCAGCGTTGACGGATCGATATATACGCAGTATTTT.

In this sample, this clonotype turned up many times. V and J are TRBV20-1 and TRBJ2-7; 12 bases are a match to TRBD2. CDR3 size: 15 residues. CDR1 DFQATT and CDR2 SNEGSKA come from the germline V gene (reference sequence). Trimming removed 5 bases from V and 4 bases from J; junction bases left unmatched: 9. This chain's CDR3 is CSAPDRTSGIYEQYF. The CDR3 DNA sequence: TGCAGTGCTCCCGATAGGACTAGCGGGATTTACGAGCAGTACTTC.

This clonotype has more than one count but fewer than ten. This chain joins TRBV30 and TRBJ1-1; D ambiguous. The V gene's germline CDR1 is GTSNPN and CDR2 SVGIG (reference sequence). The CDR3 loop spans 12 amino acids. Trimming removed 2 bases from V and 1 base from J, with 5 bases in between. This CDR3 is CAWSTANTEAFF. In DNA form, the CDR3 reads TGTGCCTGGAGTACAGCGAACACTGAAGCTTTCTTT.